Listed below are T cell receptor beta chains from one sample, sequenced in a study of technical replicates of blood from several donors. TCRdb's copy holds only in-frame clones and misses some; the assay was immunoSEQ multiplex PCR. The sample includes some 87,000 clones, about nine tenths of them seen just once. Specimen: T cells isolated from PBMCs. These receptors came from a human donor in good health. Both conserved end residues are part of each CDR3. Size values are once, few and many counts, or a class for expanded clones, and some rows have none.

clone_size	j_call	v_call	cdr3_aa
-	TRBJ2-1	TRBV5-1	CASSLALAGEQSEQFF
-	TRBJ2-1	TRBV4-1	CASSQIQGANIPYNEQFF
-	TRBJ2-7	TRBV11-2	CASSIQGNEQYF
-	TRBJ2-7	TRBV10-3	CAISGSRGLIEQYF
-	TRBJ2-7	TRBV10-3	CAISFSRSYEQYF
-	TRBJ2-1	TRBV11-2	CASSFSREVNNEQFF
-	TRBJ1-1	TRBV4-2	CASSERRFTEAFF
once	TRBJ2-3	TRBV27	CASTLTSGAYYTQYF
-	TRBJ2-4	TRBV13	CASHGPAKNIQYF
-	TRBJ2-5	TRBV28	CASSLLGDNQETQYF
-	TRBJ1-2	TRBV28	CASRTGHRGYGYTF
-	TRBJ2-6	TRBV27	CASSTDRGHGANVLTF
-	TRBJ2-7	TRBV15	CATSREDRAYEQYF
-	TRBJ2-2	TRBV25-1	CASSEAGMAGELFF
once	TRBJ2-1	TRBV6-1	CASSEGTPSGGYNEQFF
-	TRBJ1-1	TRBV6-5	CASKGRGVIEAFF
-	TRBJ2-5	TRBV11-3	CASSFSSQETQYF
-	TRBJ2-1	TRBV2	CASSAPLNSGSNDNEQFF
-	TRBJ2-1	TRBV27	CASSLRLAAYNEQFF
-	TRBJ2-1	TRBV10-2	CASTTGTSGTEQFF
-	TRBJ2-2	TRBV19	CASSGGLAGELFF
-	TRBJ1-3	TRBV15	CATSRGLGATSGNTIYF
-	TRBJ2-5	TRBV29-1	CSYGAGGPGAETQYF
-	TRBJ1-4	TRBV28	CATRGVSEKLFF
-	TRBJ1-2	TRBV5-1	CASGGGGRNYGYTF
-	TRBJ1-2	TRBV5-6	CASSLGPGNYGYTF
-	TRBJ2-4	TRBV19	CASSQLRNDNPIQYF
-	TRBJ1-3	TRBV19	CASSTPRTGLRGNTIYF
-	TRBJ1-3	TRBV19	CASSRQGSGNTIYF
-	TRBJ2-7	TRBV6-4	CARGSCGYTYEQYF
-	TRBJ2-1	TRBV11-2	CASSLAGLSEQFF
-	TRBJ1-4	TRBV11-3	CASSFGVGMNEKLFF
-	TRBJ1-1	TRBV4-3	CASSQRQGVTEAFF
-	TRBJ2-7	TRBV7-9	CASSLSYEQYF
-	TRBJ2-5	TRBV2	CASSFQETQYF
-	TRBJ2-3	TRBV25-1	CASSWRAGTDTQYF
-	TRBJ2-7	TRBV5-1	CASSLVVGGPYEQYF
-	TRBJ2-1	TRBV7-9	CASSTRDYLPYNEQFF
-	TRBJ1-3	TRBV28	CASRTGYSGNTIYF
once	TRBJ1-5	TRBV9	CASSSRQGNQPQHF
-	TRBJ2-7	TRBV7-9	CASSFSGFSYEQYF
-	TRBJ2-1	TRBV7-7	CASSRDSYNEQFF
-	TRBJ2-1	TRBV15	CATSTGRGVSNEQFF
once	TRBJ1-2	TRBV29-1	CSVKDGSNYGYTF
-	TRBJ2-5	TRBV11-1	CASSSRDSHPETQYF
-	TRBJ2-2	TRBV15	CATSPRQDNTGELFF
-	TRBJ1-2	TRBV7-8	CASSPRFGDGYGYTF
-	TRBJ2-7	TRBV27	CASSPTAYSYEQYF
-	TRBJ2-3	TRBV5-1	CASSPGTSGGPQYF
-	TRBJ1-1	TRBV7-6	CASSVGAHTEAFF
-	TRBJ2-7	TRBV18	CASSRDRGGSEQYF
-	TRBJ2-5	TRBV9	CASSPGLAGAPGETQYF
once	TRBJ1-2	TRBV5-6	CASSFLGTEFYGYTF